This is a list of T cell receptor beta chains from one sample in a study of blood T cell repertoires in COVID-19. The method was immunoSEQ multiplex PCR; TCRdb's version includes in-frame clones alone and lacks a portion of them. In the table there are 200,000 to 250,000 clones, almost 90% of which are singletons. Sequencing was done on a sample of PBMCs or T cells enriched from blood (not recorded which). Every receptor here comes from a man aged 30 to 45 who had been exposed to COVID-19. Both conserved end residues are part of each CDR3. A D gene is named only where the DNA matches it firmly. The size field is filled for only some rows; it gives once, few, many or a size class.

abundance: .; d_gene: .; j_gene: TRBJ1-1; v_gene: TRBV7-2; CDR3nt: TGTGCCAGCAGTTCCTCCCCAAGGGAGGGGCGAGCTTTCTTT; CDR3aa: CASSSSPREGRAFF
abundance: .; d_gene: TRBD1; j_gene: TRBJ1-2; v_gene: TRBV30; CDR3nt: TGTGCCTGGAGTGCTTATCCTCAGGGGGCTTGGGGCTACACCTTC; CDR3aa: CAWSAYPQGAWGYTF
abundance: .; d_gene: TRBD2; j_gene: TRBJ2-5; v_gene: TRBV5-4; CDR3nt: TGTGCCAGCAGCTCCCCGGGGCGGGGGGGGCAAGAGACCCAGTACTTC; CDR3aa: CASSSPGRGGQETQYF
abundance: .; d_gene: .; j_gene: TRBJ2-2; v_gene: TRBV4-3; CDR3nt: TGCGCCAGCAGCCAAGAGGCGGGATCCGGGGAGCTGTTTTTT; CDR3aa: CASSQEAGSGELFF
abundance: .; d_gene: .; j_gene: TRBJ1-5; v_gene: TRBV12-1; CDR3nt: TGTGCCAGCAGCTTTGCGGGACAGGGGTTTCAGCCCCAGCATTTT; CDR3aa: CASSFAGQGFQPQHF
abundance: .; d_gene: .; j_gene: TRBJ1-5; v_gene: TRBV7-9; CDR3nt: TGTGCCAGCAGCTTAGGGGGCAGGGGAGGGCACCAGCCCCAGCATTTT; CDR3aa: CASSLGGRGGHQPQHF
abundance: .; d_gene: TRBD2; j_gene: TRBJ2-7; v_gene: TRBV6-2/TRBV6-3; CDR3nt: TGTGCCAGCAGTCATGACGCGGGAGCTAGGGAGCAGTACTTC; CDR3aa: CASSHDAGAREQYF
abundance: .; d_gene: .; j_gene: TRBJ1-1; v_gene: TRBV5-1; CDR3nt: TGCGCCAGCAGCCGCCAGGGTTGGGCCATGAACACTGAAGCTTTCTTT; CDR3aa: CASSRQGWAMNTEAFF
abundance: .; d_gene: .; j_gene: TRBJ1-6; v_gene: TRBV24-1; CDR3nt: TGTGCCGCCGACAGCAGTTCTAATTCACCCCTCCACTTT; CDR3aa: CAADSSSNSPLHF
abundance: .; d_gene: .; j_gene: TRBJ1-6; v_gene: TRBV9; CDR3nt: TGTGCCAGCAGACCCTCAGGGTTAGATAATTCACCCCTCCACTTT; CDR3aa: CASRPSGLDNSPLHF
abundance: .; d_gene: TRBD2; j_gene: TRBJ2-3; v_gene: TRBV19; CDR3nt: TGTGCCAGTAGTACCGGAGCGGGGGGGCTAGGAGATACGCAGTATTTT; CDR3aa: CASSTGAGGLGDTQYF
abundance: once; d_gene: TRBD2; j_gene: TRBJ2-2; v_gene: TRBV11-3; CDR3nt: TGTGCCAGCAGCTTGGGAGGGACCGGGGAGCTGTTTTTT; CDR3aa: CASSLGGTGELFF
abundance: .; d_gene: TRBD2; j_gene: TRBJ2-7; v_gene: TRBV5-1; CDR3nt: TGCGCCAGCAGCTCCTCTATTAGCGGGGGGAGTCCCTACGAGCAGTACTTC; CDR3aa: CASSSSISGGSPYEQYF
abundance: .; d_gene: .; j_gene: TRBJ2-2; v_gene: TRBV5-4; CDR3nt: TGTGCCAGCAGCCCATATGGTGCGGGAACCACCGGGGAGCTGTTTTTT; CDR3aa: CASSPYGAGTTGELFF
abundance: .; d_gene: TRBD2; j_gene: TRBJ2-1; v_gene: TRBV9; CDR3nt: TGTGCCAGCAGCCTCCGGACTAGCGGGGAGCGCCCCTACAATGAGCAGTTCTTC; CDR3aa: CASSLRTSGERPYNEQFF
abundance: .; d_gene: .; j_gene: TRBJ1-2; v_gene: TRBV9; CDR3nt: TGTGCCAGCAGCGTAGGTCCGGGTTATAACTATGGCTACACCTTC; CDR3aa: CASSVGPGYNYGYTF
abundance: .; d_gene: TRBD1; j_gene: TRBJ1-1; v_gene: TRBV6-1; CDR3nt: TGTGCCAGCAGTGGAAAATTCTCGGGACAGGGGCCGAACACTGAAGCTTTCTTT; CDR3aa: CASSGKFSGQGPNTEAFF
abundance: .; d_gene: TRBD2; j_gene: TRBJ2-7; v_gene: TRBV30; CDR3nt: TGTGCCTGGGTACTTAAGGGTCGCGGGAGCGAGCAGTACTTC; CDR3aa: CAWVLKGRGSEQYF
abundance: .; d_gene: .; j_gene: TRBJ1-2; v_gene: TRBV27; CDR3nt: TGTGCCAGCAGTTTATCATCCCCCGGCTATGGCTACACCTTC; CDR3aa: CASSLSSPGYGYTF
abundance: .; d_gene: .; j_gene: TRBJ1-3; v_gene: TRBV12-5; CDR3nt: TGTGCTAGTGGTCGGGACATCGGAAACACCATATATTTT; CDR3aa: CASGRDIGNTIYF
abundance: .; d_gene: .; j_gene: TRBJ1-6; v_gene: TRBV4-3; CDR3nt: TGCGCCAGCAGCCAGCTCGCGGGCAGCAATTCACCCCTCCACTTT; CDR3aa: CASSQLAGSNSPLHF
abundance: .; d_gene: .; j_gene: TRBJ2-1; v_gene: TRBV27; CDR3nt: TGTGCCAGCAGTTTATCTTGGGGGCAATACAATGAGCAGTTCTTC; CDR3aa: CASSLSWGQYNEQFF
abundance: .; d_gene: .; j_gene: TRBJ2-2; v_gene: TRBV9; CDR3nt: TGTGCCAGCAGCGCCCTTTTCACCGGGGAGCTGTTTTTT; CDR3aa: CASSALFTGELFF
abundance: .; d_gene: .; j_gene: TRBJ2-7; v_gene: TRBV6-5; CDR3nt: TGTGCCAGCAGTACGGCGGGGGCAACGTCCTACGAGCAGTACTTC; CDR3aa: CASSTAGATSYEQYF
abundance: .; d_gene: .; j_gene: TRBJ2-7; v_gene: TRBV20-1; CDR3nt: TGCAGTGCTAGTTCCGCAGGGTGGGCCTACGAGCAGTACTTC; CDR3aa: CSASSAGWAYEQYF
abundance: .; d_gene: TRBD2; j_gene: TRBJ2-4; v_gene: TRBV28; CDR3nt: TGTGCCAGCAGTTTATGGGCTAGCGGGGAATTAGCCAAAAACATTCAGTACTTC; CDR3aa: CASSLWASGELAKNIQYF
abundance: .; d_gene: .; j_gene: TRBJ1-2; v_gene: TRBV5-4; CDR3nt: TGTGCCAGCAGCCGTGAGGGCCCAGCCTACTATGGCTACACCTTC; CDR3aa: CASSREGPAYYGYTF
abundance: .; d_gene: TRBD1; j_gene: TRBJ1-6; v_gene: TRBV5-4; CDR3nt: TGTGCCAGCAGCTTCGGCGGAGGGGGCCGACAGAATTCACCCCTCCACTTT; CDR3aa: CASSFGGGGRQNSPLHF
abundance: few; d_gene: .; j_gene: TRBJ1-3; v_gene: TRBV4-1; CDR3nt: TGCGCCAGCAGCCAAGAGCCCGGGGGGGGCAGAAACACCATATATTTT; CDR3aa: CASSQEPGGGRNTIYF
abundance: .; d_gene: .; j_gene: TRBJ1-5; v_gene: TRBV19; CDR3nt: TGTGCCAGTAGTATAATAAATCAGCCCCAGCATTTT; CDR3aa: CASSIINQPQHF
abundance: .; d_gene: .; j_gene: TRBJ2-3; v_gene: TRBV2; CDR3nt: TGTGCCAGCAGTCCACTTAGCACAGATACGCAGTATTTT; CDR3aa: CASSPLSTDTQYF
abundance: many; d_gene: TRBD1; j_gene: TRBJ2-1; v_gene: TRBV25-1; CDR3nt: TGTGCCAGCAGTGATACTTCCGGGACAGTCAGTACCAATGAGCAGTTCTTC; CDR3aa: CASSDTSGTVSTNEQFF